A single sample is the source of the 21 T cell receptor beta chains below, sequenced in a study of blood T cell repertoires in COVID-19 (TCRdb year 2020). The library was generated by the immunoSEQ multiplex PCR assay. In TCRdb, the immuneACCESS table is reduced to in-frame sequences with V and J assigned. These tables do not hold every clone; where another copy was compared, an unresolved V gene accounts for under half, and the others remain unexplained. Counted in this sample were 250,000 to 300,000 clones; 81% of them appeared once. The ten largest clones represent 2.5% to 3% of the sample. Source material: peripheral blood. Receptors were obtained from a woman between 55 and 75 years old with active or convalescent COVID-19.

The chain is built from TRBV6-5 and TRBJ2-7, with D maybe TRBD1 (6 bases). CDR3 size: 14 residues. V lost 7 bases, J lost 3 bases, and 16 bases lay in between. CDR1 and CDR2 (germline): MNHEY, SVGAGI. CDR3 coding DNA: TGTGCCAGCAAGGAGTCCGGGACAATCTACGAGCAGTACTTC. Translated: CASKESGTIYEQYF.

V usage is TRBV5-4 and J usage is TRBJ2-7; 10 positions agree with TRBD2. Germline trimming cut 1 base from V and 2 bases from J; bases unmatched to any gene: 3. This CDR3 has 15 amino acids. From germline, CDR1 is SGHNT and CDR2 YYREEE (reference sequence). The CDR3: CASSLRLAGAYEQYF. DNA for the CDR3: TGTGCCAGCAGCTTGCGTCTAGCGGGGGCCTACGAGCAGTACTTC.

The rearrangement uses TRBV7-8 and TRBJ2-7; 7 bases match TRBD2. The CDR3 totals 16 residues. Germline values: CDR1 SGHVS, CDR2 FQNEAQ. Losses at the gene ends were 4 bases for V and 2 bases for J; bases not matched to a gene: 11. CDR3: CASSSPPGGGAYEQYF. The CDR3 coding sequence is TGTGCCAGCAGCTCCCCCCCTGGCGGGGGTGCCTACGAGCAGTACTTC.

This clone was detected once. The chain employs TRBV20-1 and TRBJ1-5; no clear D. Between the trimmed V and J ends, which lost 3 bases and 0 bases, there was a span of 15 bases. From germline, CDR1 is DFQATT and CDR2 SNEGSKA (reference sequence). CDR3 size: 16 residues. This CDR3 reads CSASLRQLNSNQPQHF. The CDR3 nucleotides read TGCAGTGCTAGTTTGCGGCAGCTTAATAGCAATCAGCCCCAGCATTTT.

This clone was counted a few times. The chain combines TRBV30 with TRBJ1-3; 7 bases line up with TRBD1. CDR3 size: 16 residues. J lost 0 bases, V lost 4 bases, and 9 bases had no gene match. The V gene's germline CDR1 is GTSNPN and CDR2 SVGIG (reference sequence). CDR3 in DNA: TGTGCCTGGACTACTTCAGGGGGTTACTCTGGAAACACCATATATTTT. Amino acid sequence: CAWTTSGGYSGNTIYF.

This clone was recorded a few times. The V and J genes are TRBV5-1 and TRBJ2-3; 11 bases map to TRBD1. The CDR3 length is 17 residues. From germline, CDR1 is SGHRS and CDR2 YFSETQ. V was clipped by 4 bases and J by 2 bases; unmatched bases: 9. The CDR3 reads CASSVGQGAYYTDTQYF. The CDR3 nucleotides read TGCGCCAGCAGCGTCGGACAGGGGGCATACTACACAGATACGCAGTATTTT.

The chain carries TRBV4-2 and TRBJ2-3; 9 bases line up with TRBD2. Germline V gene lookup returns CDR1 LGHNA and CDR2 YNFKEQ. The CDR3 covers 18 residues. Trimming cost V 0 bases and J 8 bases; bases outside gene matches: 15. CDR3 region: CASSQEPRRRGGQGTQYF. The CDR3 DNA reads as TGTGCCAGCAGCCAAGAGCCACGGAGGCGGGGGGGCCAAGGTACGCAGTATTTT.

The chain links TRBV10-3 to TRBJ2-5; 11 nucleotides match TRBD2. Germline V lookup: CDR1 ENHRY, CDR2 SYGVKD. The CDR3 totals 16 residues. After removal of 8 bases from V and 2 bases from J, the junction contained 10 bases not matched to a gene. The chain's CDR3 is CAIAGASGGTQETQYF. CDR3 in DNA: TGTGCCATCGCGGGGGCTAGCGGGGGGACACAAGAGACCCAGTACTTC.

The genes are TRBV9 and TRBJ1-3; weak D call: TRBD1 (5 bases). Germline CDR1 is SGDLS and CDR2 is YYNGEE. Trimming stripped 3 bases from V and 0 bases from J, with 19 bases between. The CDR3 spans 18 residues. The DNA of the CDR3 is TGTGCCAGCAGCGCCTCAGCCTACGGGGGGAGCTCTGGAAACACCATATATTTT. Encoded protein: CASSASAYGGSSGNTIYF. The whole variable domain, remainder taken from reference TRBV9 and TRBJ1-3, is DSGVTQTPKHLITATGQRVTLRCSPRSGDLSVYWYQQSLDQGLQFLIQYYNGEERAKGNILERFSAQQFPDLHSELNLSSLELGDSALYFCASSASAYGGSSGNTIYFGEGSWLTVV.

The chain is built from TRBV7-2 and TRBJ2-7; no clear D. The V end was cut by 4 bases, the J end by 0 bases, with 7 bases between. The germline CDR1 and CDR2 sequences are SGHTA and FQGNSA. The CDR3 has 13 residues. CDR3 residues: CASSSTASYEQYF. The CDR3 nucleotides read TGTGCCAGCAGCTCAACAGCCTCCTACGAGCAGTACTTC. Complete variable domain (other parts from reference TRBV7-2 and TRBJ2-7): GAGVSQSPSNKVTEKGKDVELRCDPISGHTALYWYRQSLGQGLEFLIYFQGNSAPDKSGLPSDRFSAERTGGSVSTLTIQRTQQEDSAVYLCASSSTASYEQYFGPGTRLTVT.

J is TRBJ1-1 and V is TRBV10-3, with D perhaps TRBD1 (6 bases). V lost 3 bases to trimming and J lost 9 bases, with 11 bases between them. Per the germline V gene, CDR1 is ENHRY and CDR2 is SYGVKD. CDR3 length: 12 residues. This CDR3 is CAISEGTSQAFF. The CDR3 coding sequence is TGTGCCATCAGTGAAGGGACAAGTCAAGCTTTCTTT.

The V gene is TRBV2, the J gene TRBJ1-6; D may be TRBD1 (5 bases). V lost 2 bases to trimming and J lost 4 bases, with 18 bases between them. Germline loops: CDR1 SNHLY, CDR2 FYNNEI. CDR3 size: 18 residues. CDR3 sequence: CASSERHPGTRYNSPLHF. CDR3 sequence (DNA): TGTGCCAGCAGTGAAAGGCACCCCGGGACTCGGTATAATTCACCCCTCCACTTT.

The V gene is TRBV6-1, the J gene TRBJ2-1; possibly TRBD2 for D (5 bases). The V end lost 2 bases, the J end lost 8 bases, and 16 bases lay between the germline ends. The CDR3 loop spans 15 amino acids. Germline CDR1 reads MNHNS; CDR2 reads SASEGT. CDR3 sequence: CASSESFGDFDEQFF. CDR3 coding DNA: TGTGCCAGCAGTGAATCGTTCGGGGATTTCGATGAGCAGTTCTTC.

J is TRBJ2-2 and V is TRBV27; TRBD2 is a possible D gene (5 bases). The CDR3 consists of 16 residues. Germline-derived CDR1 and CDR2 are MNHEY and SMNVEV (reference sequence). V was pared by 5 bases and J by 4 bases, with 17 bases between. This CDR3 reads CASSPSRRRGTGELFF. The CDR3, as DNA: TGTGCCAGCAGTCCGTCTAGGAGGCGCGGCACCGGGGAGCTGTTTTTT.

This clone appeared a few times. The chain recombines TRBV6-5 with TRBJ1-5, with D possibly TRBD1 on 6 matching bases. This CDR3 comprises 14 residues. Germline CDR1 reads MNHEY; CDR2 reads SVGAGI. Trimming removed 4 bases from V and 7 bases from J, with 14 bases in between. CDR3 protein: CASSSRGGAQPQHF. As DNA, the CDR3 is TGTGCCAGCAGTTCCCGGGGGGGCGCGCAGCCCCAGCATTTT.

The V call is TRBV24-1, the J call TRBJ1-1; 7 bases fit TRBD1. The V and J ends lost 7 bases and 1 base, in that order; junction bases with no gene match: 5. Germline values: CDR1 KGHDR, CDR2 SFDVKD. The CDR3 contains 14 residues. The chain's CDR3 is CATRKTGSNTEAFF. CDR3 DNA sequence: TGTGCCACCAGAAAGACAGGGTCGAACACTGAAGCTTTCTTT.

This clone was seen at least ten times. The chain joins TRBV5-1 to TRBJ1-5, with 7 bases that match TRBD1. Germline loops: CDR1 SGHRS, CDR2 YFSETQ. The CDR3 is 15 amino acids. V trimming: 0 bases; J trimming: 0 bases; junction bases outside the gene matches: 0. The CDR3 DNA sequence: TGCGCCAGCAGCTTGGAGGGGGCTAGCAATCAGCCCCAGCATTTT. Protein sequence: CASSLEGASNQPQHF.

The chain joins TRBV9 to TRBJ2-1; D may be TRBD2 (7 bases). Trimming shortened V by 4 bases and J by 8 bases, and 22 bases separated the two germline ends. CDR3 length equals 16 residues. The germline gives CDR1 SGDLS, CDR2 YYNGEE. In DNA, the CDR3 is TGTGCCAGCAGCTCCCAAGAGGGGGGGGGCCGGGATGAGCAGTTCTTC. Residues: CASSSQEGGGRDEQFF.

As DNA, the CDR3 is TGCAGCGTTGAAGGCAGCGCGAACACTGAAGCTTTCTTT. It is translated as CSVEGSANTEAFF. V is TRBV29-1 and J is TRBJ1-1; D call uncertain. Germline V gene data show CDR1 as SQVTM and CDR2 as ANQGSEA. V lost 1 base and J 1 base, leaving 7 bases between the germline ends. The CDR3 sequence is 13 residues long.

This chain joins TRBV30 and TRBJ2-2; TRBD2 matches at 9 bases. V lost 0 bases and J lost 0; bases outside the gene matches: 5. Looked up from germline, CDR1 is GTSNPN and CDR2 is SVGIG (reference sequence). The CDR3 extends over 17 amino acids. The CDR3 loop reads CAWSVRRGGANTGELFF. The CDR3 DNA sequence: TGTGCCTGGAGTGTACGCCGCGGGGGGGCGAACACCGGGGAGCTGTTTTTT.

The genes are TRBV7-8 and TRBJ2-3, with TRBD2 matching over 8 bases. There are 17 residues in the CDR3. J lost 3 bases, V lost 4 bases, and 12 bases had no gene match. Germline V gene lookup returns CDR1 SGHVS and CDR2 FQNEAQ. CDR3 sequence: CASSSPRDSGETDTQYF. As DNA, the CDR3 is TGTGCCAGCAGCTCACCCCGTGATAGCGGGGAGACAGATACGCAGTATTTT. Full variable domain (rest looked up from reference TRBV7-8 and TRBJ2-3): GAGVSQSPRYKVAKRGQDVALRCDPISGHVSLFWYQQALGQGPEFLTYFQNEAQLDKSGLPSDRFFAERPEGSVSTLKIQRTQQEDSAVYLCASSSPRDSGETDTQYFGPGTRLTVL.